This TCR beta chain was captured in a study of blood T cell repertoires in COVID-19. Across the whole study: COVID-19 samples, acute and convalescent, were from the United States, Italy and Spain. PBMCs, B-cell-depleted T cells, or T cells provided the cDNA or gDNA that made up the material.

The assay was immunoSEQ multiplex PCR, and TCRdb's table has in-frame clones only and misses some. The table lists 200,000 to 300,000 clones, 75% to 90% of them singletons. Per germline, CDR1 ENHRY and CDR2 SYGVKD. The CDR3 totals 17 residues. Trimming shortened V by 0 bases and J by 5 bases, and 18 bases separated the two germline ends. The clonotype was recovered from a woman in her thirties or forties with acute or convalescent COVID-19. J is TRBJ2-3 and V is TRBV10-3; maybe TRBD2 (7 bases). Source material: peripheral blood. CDR3 protein: CAISESMRGPNGDTQYF. For the CDR3, the DNA is TGTGCCATCAGTGAGTCAATGCGGGGGCCCAACGGAGATACGCAGTATTTT.